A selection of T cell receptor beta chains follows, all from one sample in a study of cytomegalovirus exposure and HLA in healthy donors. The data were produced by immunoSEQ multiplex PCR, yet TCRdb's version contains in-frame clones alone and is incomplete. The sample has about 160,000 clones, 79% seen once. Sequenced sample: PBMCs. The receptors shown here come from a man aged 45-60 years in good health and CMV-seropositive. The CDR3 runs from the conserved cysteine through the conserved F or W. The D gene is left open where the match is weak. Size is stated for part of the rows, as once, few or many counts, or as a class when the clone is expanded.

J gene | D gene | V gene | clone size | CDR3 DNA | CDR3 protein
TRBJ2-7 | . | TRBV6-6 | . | TGTGCCAGCACGCCCCGGGGAGTCCTCTCCTACGAGCAGTACTTC | CASTPRGVLSYEQYF
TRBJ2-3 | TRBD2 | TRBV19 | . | TGTGCCAGTAGTCTGGGACTAGAGACAGATACGCAGTATTTT | CASSLGLETDTQYF
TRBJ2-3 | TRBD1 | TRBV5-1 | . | TGCGCCAGCAGCGTATCAGGGACAGGGGGCACAGATACGCAGTATTTT | CASSVSGTGGTDTQYF
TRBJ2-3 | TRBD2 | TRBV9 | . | TGTGCCAGCAGCGGAACTAGCGGAAGCACAGATACGCAGTATTTT | CASSGTSGSTDTQYF
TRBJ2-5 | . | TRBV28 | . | TGTGCCAGCAGTTTTACCCTGGACAGATGGAAGACCCAGTACTTC | CASSFTLDRWKTQYF
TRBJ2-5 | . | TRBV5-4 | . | TGTGCCAGCAGCCGAACCGGACAGTCACAAGAGACCCAGTACTTC | CASSRTGQSQETQYF
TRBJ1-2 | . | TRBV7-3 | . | TGTGCCAGCAGCTTAGACGGGAACTATGGCTACACCTTC | CASSLDGNYGYTF
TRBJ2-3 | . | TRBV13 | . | TGTGCCAGCAGCTATCCACGTCGGGGACTAGATACGCAGTATTTT | CASSYPRRGLDTQYF
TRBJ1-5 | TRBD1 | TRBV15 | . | TGTGCCACCAGCACGACTTTAGGGGACAGGGGCTATTTT | CATSTTLGDRGYF
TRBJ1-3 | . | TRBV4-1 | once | TGCGCCAGCAGCCAAGGTCAACAGGGTCGGCGGGCTGGAAACACCATATATTTT | CASSQGQQGRRAGNTIYF
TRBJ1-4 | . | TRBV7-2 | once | TGTGCCAGCAGCTTAGGATGGTGGGGCAGTCCGACTGAAAAACTGTTTTTT | CASSLGWWGSPTEKLFF
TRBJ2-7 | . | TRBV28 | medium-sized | TGTGCCAGCAGTTTAGGGGACACGCTTTACGAGCAGTACTTC | CASSLGDTLYEQYF
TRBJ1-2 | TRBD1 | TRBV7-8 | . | TGTGCCAGCAGCTTGGGACAGGGGCTCTATGGCTACACCTTC | CASSLGQGLYGYTF
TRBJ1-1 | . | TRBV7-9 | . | TGTGCCAGCAGCGATTCCGTGAGGGCGCAAGAGGCTTTCTTT | CASSDSVRAQEAFF